This passage covers 26 T cell receptor beta chains from one sample sequenced in a study of T cell changes during pregnancy in multiple sclerosis. Generated by immunoSEQ multiplex PCR, the TCRdb table keeps only in-frame clones and is missing some. The sample has tens of thousands of clones, 92% seen once. Specimen: CD4+ T cells from peripheral blood mononuclear cells, collected after pregnancy. The receptors stem from a female donor with multiple sclerosis, enrolled in a pregnancy study.

This chain joins TRBV10-3 and TRBJ1-2, with 11 bases aligning to TRBD1. The V gene end was trimmed by 6 bases and the J gene end by 7 bases; junction bases not matched to a gene: 10. The length of the CDR3 is 15 residues. Germline assignment: CDR1 ENHRY and CDR2 SYGVKD. The CDR3 region is CAISRDRGIGVGYTF. DNA for the CDR3: TGTGCCATCAGCCGGGACAGGGGGATAGGGGTTGGCTACACCTTC.

The gene calls are TRBV6-5 and TRBJ2-5; tentatively, D is TRBD2 (6 bases). CDR1 is MNHEY, CDR2 SVGAGI, per germline. Trimming shortened V by 6 bases and J by 1 base, and 12 bases separated the two germline ends. CDR3 length: 14 amino acids. CDR3 coding DNA: TGTGCCAGCAGCCTCGTCGGGGGCCAAGAGACCCAGTACTTC. The encoded protein is CASSLVGGQETQYF.

V gene TRBV25-1 combines with J gene TRBJ1-1; 8 bases agree with TRBD1. The V gene end was trimmed by 8 bases and the J gene end by 0 bases; junction bases not matched to a gene: 5. The CDR3 totals 14 residues. From germline, CDR1 is MGHDK and CDR2 SYGVNS. The CDR3 DNA reads as TGTGCCAGCGTAGGCAGGGGGCTGAACACTGAAGCTTTCTTT. This encodes CASVGRGLNTEAFF.

The genes are TRBV5-5 and TRBJ2-5; no firm D call. CDR3 size: 15 residues. The V end lost 0 bases, the J end lost 1 base, and 10 bases lay between the germline ends. In germline, CDR1 is SGHKS, CDR2 YYEKEE (reference sequence). CDR3 nucleotides: TGTGCCAGCAGCTTGGCGTGGCAGGCCCAAGAGACCCAGTACTTC. Protein product: CASSLAWQAQETQYF.

This chain connects TRBV4-3 to TRBJ2-1; 8 nucleotides match TRBD2. Germline-derived CDR1 and CDR2 are LGHNA and YSLEER. The CDR3 sequence is 15 residues long. V trimming: 2 bases; J trimming: 8 bases; junction bases outside the gene matches: 8. In DNA, the CDR3 is TGCGCCAGCAGCCAATTCCATTCAGCGGGGGATGAGCAGTTCTTC. Translated: CASSQFHSAGDEQFF.

The chain employs TRBV25-1 and TRBJ1-6; 7 nucleotides line up with TRBD1. In germline, CDR1 is MGHDK, CDR2 SYGVNS. The trim removed 6 bases at V and 2 bases at J, leaving 4 bases unmatched. CDR3 length: 15 amino acids. Written as DNA, the CDR3 is TGTGCCAGCAGGGGAACAGGGGCCTATAATTCACCCCTCCACTTT. Amino acid sequence: CASRGTGAYNSPLHF.

Here the CDR3 reads CASSTRGRDRAYNEQFF. In DNA form, the CDR3 reads TGTGCCAGCAGCACCCGAGGGCGGGACAGGGCATACAATGAGCAGTTCTTC. The chain recombines TRBV7-8 with TRBJ2-1, with 9 bases lining up with TRBD1. Per the germline V gene, CDR1 is SGHVS and CDR2 is FQNEAQ. The CDR3 length is 17 residues. Trimming removed 5 bases from V and 4 bases from J; junction bases left unmatched: 12.

V usage is TRBV5-1 and J usage is TRBJ1-3, with 10 bases aligning to TRBD1. Germline V lookup: CDR1 SGHRS, CDR2 YFSETQ. Losses at the gene ends were 6 bases for V and 3 bases for J; bases not matched to a gene: 3. This CDR3 comprises 14 residues. The CDR3 nucleotides are TGCGCCAGCATTGGGACAGGGGTTGGAAACACCATATATTTT. It encodes CASIGTGVGNTIYF. The full variable domain, with the rest looked up from reference TRBV5-1 and TRBJ1-3, is KAGVTQTPRYLIKTRGQQVTLSCSPISGHRSVSWYQQTPGQGLQFLFEYFSETQRNKGNFPGRFSGRQFSNSRSEMNVSTLELGDSALYLCASIGTGVGNTIYFGEGSWLTVV.

The chain uses TRBV7-9 and TRBJ1-5, with D hard to call. Looked up from germline, CDR1 is SEHNR and CDR2 is FQNEAQ (reference sequence). Deletions cut 5 bases from V and 7 bases from J, with 15 bases between. The CDR3 has 14 amino acids. CDR3 loop: CASSPSHYLQPQHF. The CDR3 DNA reads TGTGCCAGCAGCCCCAGCCACTATCTCCAGCCCCAGCATTTT.

V is TRBV2 and J is TRBJ1-2; TRBD1 aligns across 7 bases. V gave up 6 bases and J gave up 4 bases; unmatched junction bases: 5. CDR1 is SNHLY, CDR2 FYNNEI, per germline. The CDR3 totals 13 residues. CDR3 amino acids: CASRAQGFYGYTF. In DNA form, the CDR3 reads TGTGCCAGCAGGGCACAGGGGTTCTATGGCTACACCTTC.

The CDR3 reads CAISEFRGSLYGYTF. The CDR3 DNA sequence: TGTGCCATCAGTGAGTTTCGGGGATCACTATATGGCTACACCTTC. The chain recombines TRBV10-3 with TRBJ1-2; no definite D call. The CDR3 sequence is 15 residues long. The V end lost 1 base, the J end lost 5 bases, and 14 bases lay between the germline ends. Germline assignment: CDR1 ENHRY and CDR2 SYGVKD.

The rearrangement uses TRBV30 and TRBJ2-1; 13 bases map to TRBD2. V lost 4 bases and J lost 5; bases outside the gene matches: 11. Germline CDR1 and CDR2: GTSNPN and SVGIG (reference sequence). This CDR3 has 17 amino acids. The DNA of the CDR3 is TGTGCCTGGACAAGGACAGGGGGACTAGCGGGGCACAATGAGCAGTTCTTC. Its protein product is CAWTRTGGLAGHNEQFF.

The DNA of the CDR3 is TGTGCCAGCAGCTTAAAAGGGGCCACCGGGGAGCTGTTTTTT. Protein product: CASSLKGATGELFF. The chain employs TRBV5-6 and TRBJ2-2, with D possibly being TRBD1 (5 bases). This CDR3 contains 14 residues. Germline CDR1 reads SGHDT; CDR2 reads YYEEEE. V was trimmed by 2 bases and J by 4 bases, leaving 9 bases between them.

This sequence joins TRBV5-1 and TRBJ1-2; TRBD1 matches at 8 bases. Germline CDR1 is SGHRS and CDR2 is YFSETQ. This CDR3 has 13 amino acids. The ends lost 5 bases at V and 6 bases at J; junction bases unmatched: 6. CDR3 nucleotides: TGCGCCAGCAGAAGACAGGGGATCGATGGCTACACCTTC. The encoded protein is CASRRQGIDGYTF.

J is TRBJ1-1 and V is TRBV7-3; 8 nucleotides match TRBD1. This CDR3 spans 15 amino acids. Germline V lookup: CDR1 SGHTA, CDR2 FQGTGA. J gave up 2 bases and V 5 bases, and 7 bases lay outside the gene matches. CDR3 DNA sequence: TGTGCCAGCAGCCCTCAGACAGGGGCCAACACTGAAGCTTTCTTT. Protein: CASSPQTGANTEAFF. Complete variable domain (other parts from reference TRBV7-3 and TRBJ1-1): GAGVSQTPSNKVTEKGKYVELRCDPISGHTALYWYRQSLGQGPEFLIYFQGTGAADDSGLPNDRFFAVRPEGSVSTLKIQRTERGDSAVYLCASSPQTGANTEAFFGQGTRLTVV.

The chain joins TRBV18 to TRBJ2-1, with D possibly TRBD2 on 7 matching bases. The CDR3 runs 16 residues. V was pared by 0 bases and J by 4 bases, with 13 bases between. CDR1 is KGHSH and CDR2 is LQKENI in the germline V gene. The CDR3 region is CASSPPVGGRYNEQFF. In DNA, the CDR3 is TGTGCCAGCTCACCACCGGTCGGGGGGCGATACAATGAGCAGTTCTTC.

This rearrangement joins TRBV7-2 to TRBJ2-5; D gene ambiguous. Germline lookup yields CDR1 SGHTA and CDR2 FQGNSA. CDR3 length: 12 amino acids. The V end was cut by 5 bases, the J end by 3 bases, with 7 bases between. The CDR3 bases are TGTGCCAGCAGCCCGTTAAAAGAGACCCAGTACTTC. Its protein product is CASSPLKETQYF.

The chain links TRBV5-4 to TRBJ1-2; tentatively, D is TRBD1 (6 bases). Germline loops: CDR1 SGHNT, CDR2 YYREEE (reference sequence). The length of the CDR3 is 14 residues. V lost 4 bases, J lost 0 bases, and 10 bases lay in between. The CDR3, as DNA: TGTGCCAGCAGCACAGGGCGTGCTAACTATGGCTACACCTTC. Translation: CASSTGRANYGYTF.

The chain is built from TRBV5-4 and TRBJ2-7, with 14 bases matching TRBD2. CDR1 and CDR2 (germline): SGHNT, YYREEE (reference sequence). This CDR3 contains 16 residues. V trimming: 4 bases; J trimming: 5 bases; junction bases outside the gene matches: 8. This CDR3 reads CASSTRLAGGPDEQYF. Written as DNA, the CDR3 is TGTGCCAGCAGCACTAGACTAGCGGGGGGGCCCGACGAGCAGTACTTC.

The sample holds one count of this clone. The chain carries TRBV7-9 and TRBJ1-6; D unclear. The CDR3 is 14 residues long. Germline CDR1 reads SEHNR; CDR2 reads FQNEAQ (reference sequence). The V end lost 8 bases, the J end lost 6 bases, and 14 bases lay between the germline ends. Here the CDR3 DNA reads TGTGCCAGCGGTCGGCAACCGGGTAATTCACCCCTCCACTTT. Translation: CASGRQPGNSPLHF.

This sequence joins TRBV29-1 and TRBJ2-4; 7 bases align to TRBD2. The germline gives CDR1 SQVTM, CDR2 ANQGSEA. The ends lost 3 bases at V and 4 bases at J; junction bases unmatched: 9. CDR3 length equals 15 residues. The CDR3 DNA follows: TGCAGCGTTGAGGGAGGGCAGGGTCGGAAAAACATTCAGTACTTC. Residues: CSVEGGQGRKNIQYF.

V usage is TRBV5-6 and J usage is TRBJ1-2; 8 bases align to TRBD1. The CDR3 totals 14 residues. V gave up 4 bases and J gave up 5 bases; unmatched junction bases: 7. Germline lookup yields CDR1 SGHDT and CDR2 YYEEEE. The CDR3 region is CASSVEDRVYGYTF. CDR3 nucleotide sequence: TGTGCCAGCAGCGTGGAGGACAGGGTTTATGGCTACACCTTC.

J is TRBJ2-5 and V is TRBV19, with no clear D. CDR3 size: 11 residues. The V end was cut by 3 bases, the J end by 3 bases, with 2 bases between. Germline loops: CDR1 LNHDA, CDR2 SQIVND (reference sequence). CDR3 in DNA: TGTGCCAGTAGTATCAAAGAGACCCAGTACTTC. Its protein product is CASSIKETQYF.

The V and J genes are TRBV6-4 and TRBJ1-1; the D gene is possibly TRBD1 (6 bases). Trimming took off 6 bases at V and 1 base at J, with 9 bases between the two ends. The CDR3 contains 13 residues. Germline V gene sequence: CDR1 MRHNA, CDR2 SNTAGT. The CDR3 protein is CASRQQGNTEAFF. The CDR3 DNA is TGTGCCAGCAGACAACAGGGGAACACTGAAGCTTTCTTT.

This chain joins TRBV5-1 and TRBJ1-2, with D possibly being TRBD1 (5 bases). Germline V CDR1 and CDR2: SGHRS, YFSETQ. V lost 5 bases and J 2 bases, leaving 13 bases between the germline ends. This CDR3 has 14 residues. The CDR3 loop is CASRRQISNYGYTF. The CDR3 DNA is TGCGCCAGCAGACGACAGATTTCGAACTATGGCTACACCTTC.

This clone was counted at least ten times. The V gene is TRBV19, the J gene TRBJ1-2; 9 bases agree with TRBD1. CDR1 and CDR2 (germline): LNHDA, SQIVND (reference sequence). The V gene end was trimmed by 4 bases and the J gene end by 4 bases; junction bases not matched to a gene: 7. The CDR3 contains 15 residues. The CDR3 nucleotides read TGTGCCAGTAGTAGGGGACAGGGCGACAGCTATGGCTACACCTTC. It codes for CASSRGQGDSYGYTF.